This T cell receptor beta chain was obtained from a study of graft-versus-host responses after intestinal transplantation. About the study: The recipients all started with anti-thymocyte globulin induction and then took tacrolimus and steroids for about three years. Regarding the study as a whole: Declining HvG levels early post-transplant were linked to peak circulating GvH clone levels. GvH clones were found in recipient marrow; some appeared first in ileum or blood.

The germline V gene encodes CDR1 MGHDK and CDR2 SYGVNS. CDR3 length: 13 residues. Between the trimmed V and J ends, which lost 5 bases and 3 bases, there was a span of 10 bases. Worth noting for this clone: As yet, its antigen is unknown.

The repertoire was sequenced with immunoSEQ multiplex PCR; TCRdb's copy has only in-frame clones and lacks some. Altogether under 100,000 clones are present, less than 95% being singletons, with the ten largest covering roughly 0.36%. This rearrangement joins TRBV25-1 to TRBJ1-1; maybe TRBD1 (5 bases). The source material was unstimulated CD8+ T cells sorted from spleen or lymph node cells, sampled before transplant. This clonotype was obtained from a human donor who was the organ donor for an intestinal transplant. As DNA, the CDR3 is TGTGCCAGCAGTCAGGGTACTTACACTGAAGCTTTCTTT. This translates into CASSQGTYTEAFF.